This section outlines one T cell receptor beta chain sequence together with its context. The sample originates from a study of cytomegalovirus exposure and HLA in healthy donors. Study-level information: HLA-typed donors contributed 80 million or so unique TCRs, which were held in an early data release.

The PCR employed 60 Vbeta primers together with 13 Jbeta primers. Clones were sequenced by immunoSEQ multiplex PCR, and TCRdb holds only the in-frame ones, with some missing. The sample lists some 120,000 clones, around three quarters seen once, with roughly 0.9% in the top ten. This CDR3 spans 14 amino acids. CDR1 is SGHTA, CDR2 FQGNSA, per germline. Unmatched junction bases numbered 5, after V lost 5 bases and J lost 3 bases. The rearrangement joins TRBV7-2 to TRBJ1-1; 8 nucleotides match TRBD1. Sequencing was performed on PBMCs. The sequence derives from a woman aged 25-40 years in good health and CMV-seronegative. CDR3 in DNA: TGTGCCAGCAGCCAAACAGGGGGGGACACTGAAGCTTTCTTT. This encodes CASSQTGGDTEAFF.